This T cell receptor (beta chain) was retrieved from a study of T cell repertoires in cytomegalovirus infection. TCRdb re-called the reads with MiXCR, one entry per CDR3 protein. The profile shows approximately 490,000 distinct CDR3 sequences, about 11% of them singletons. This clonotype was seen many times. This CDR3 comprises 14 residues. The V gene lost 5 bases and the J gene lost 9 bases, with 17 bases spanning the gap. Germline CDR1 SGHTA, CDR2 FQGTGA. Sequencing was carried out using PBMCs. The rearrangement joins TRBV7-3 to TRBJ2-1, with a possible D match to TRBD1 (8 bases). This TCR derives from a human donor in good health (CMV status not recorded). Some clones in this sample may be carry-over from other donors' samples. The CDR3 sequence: CASSTSHRGGEQFF. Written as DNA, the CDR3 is TGTGCCAGCAGCACTAGTCACAGGGGGGGTGAGCAGTTCTTC.